The clone carrying this TCR beta chain was detected once. The antigen is not known. The data belong to a study of shared clonotypes between healthy human individuals. General observations from the study: For naive CD4 cells, 5% to 6.5% of clonotypes were shared across a few donors.

TCRdb keeps only in-frame clones here, not all; method: immunoSEQ multiplex PCR. This table has 1.6 million or so clones, around 97% appearing once. The germline V and J ends were trimmed by 0 bases and 8 bases, with 7 bases remaining between them. The CDR3 contains 12 residues. Germline-derived CDR1 and CDR2 are SGHDN and FVKESK. The TCR was taken from a man aged 25 to 40 in good health. The sequenced sample consisted of naive CD4+ T cells sorted from blood. Subset here: CD45RA+ positively selected. The chain has TRBV14 and TRBJ1-2; D call uncertain. The CDR3 DNA reads TGTGCCAGCAGCCAAGATTTCCGAGGCTACACCTTC. Protein product: CASSQDFRGYTF.